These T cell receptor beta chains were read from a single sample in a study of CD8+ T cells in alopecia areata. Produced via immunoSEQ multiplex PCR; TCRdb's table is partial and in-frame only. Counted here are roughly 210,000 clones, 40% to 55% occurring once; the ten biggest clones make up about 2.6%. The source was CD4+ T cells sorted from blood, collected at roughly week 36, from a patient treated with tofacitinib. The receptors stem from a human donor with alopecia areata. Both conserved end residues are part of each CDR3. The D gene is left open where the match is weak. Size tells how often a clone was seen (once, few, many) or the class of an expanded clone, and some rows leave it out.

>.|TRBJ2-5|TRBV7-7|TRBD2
TGTGCTAGCAGCTTGGGAGGGCAAGAGACCCAGTACTTC
CASSLGGQETQYF
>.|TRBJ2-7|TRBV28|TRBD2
TGTGCCAGCAGTTTATGGAATAGCGGGAGGGCCGAGGAGCAGTACTTC
CASSLWNSGRAEEQYF
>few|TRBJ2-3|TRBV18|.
TGTGCCAGCTCAACAGGCAAGGATACGCAGTATTTT
CASSTGKDTQYF
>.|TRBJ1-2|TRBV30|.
TGTGCCTGTCGTAGGGAAGGAAATTTGAACTATGGCTACACCTTC
CACRREGNLNYGYTF
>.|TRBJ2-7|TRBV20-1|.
TGCAGTGCTAGTTCCCGGGACGAGCAGTACTTC
CSASSRDEQYF
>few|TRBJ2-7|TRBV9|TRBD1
TGTGCCAGCAGCACCGGGACAGGGGGGCACGAGCAGTACTTC
CASSTGTGGHEQYF
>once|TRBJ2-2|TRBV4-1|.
TGCGCCAGCAGCCCCGGGAGTCTCGGGACTTCGAACACCGGGGAGCTGTTTTTT
CASSPGSLGTSNTGELFF
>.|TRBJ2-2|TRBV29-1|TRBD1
TGCAGCGTTACAGGGGGCGCGGGCACCGGGGAGCTGTTTTTT
CSVTGGAGTGELFF
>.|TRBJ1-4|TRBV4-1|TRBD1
TGCGCCAGCAGACCACGGGACAGGGGGCTTGAAAAACTGTTTTTT
CASRPRDRGLEKLFF
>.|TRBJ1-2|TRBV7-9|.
TGTGCCAGCAGCTTAAACAGGGCGGGAGGCTACACCTTC
CASSLNRAGGYTF
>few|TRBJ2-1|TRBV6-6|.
TGTGCCACCCTAGCAGCAAACTACAATGAGCAGTTCTTC
CATLAANYNEQFF
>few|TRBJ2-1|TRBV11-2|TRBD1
TGTGCCAGCAGCTTAGGGGACAGTCATTTGGATGAGCAGTTCTTC
CASSLGDSHLDEQFF
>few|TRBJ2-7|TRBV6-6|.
TGTGCCAGCAGAGAGGGTGGGGTCACCTACGAGCAGTACTTC
CASREGGVTYEQYF
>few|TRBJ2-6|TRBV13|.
TGTGCCAGCGGCGCAGGCCACTCTGGGGCCAACGTCCTGACTTTC
CASGAGHSGANVLTF
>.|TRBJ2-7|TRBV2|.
TGTGCCAGCACAACGGGCAAAAGCTACGAGCAGTACTTC
CASTTGKSYEQYF
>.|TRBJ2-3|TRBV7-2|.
TGTGCCAGCAGCCAGAGCAGCAGCACAGATACGCAGTATTTT
CASSQSSSTDTQYF
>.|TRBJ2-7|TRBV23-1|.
TGCGCCAGCAGACCCTCCGTGGAGGGATTGTTCTACGAGCAGTACTTC
CASRPSVEGLFYEQYF
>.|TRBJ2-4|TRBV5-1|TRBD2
TGCGCCAGCAGCAGAGCACTAGCGGGAGGATTGGGGAAGAACATTCAGTACTTC
CASSRALAGGLGKNIQYF
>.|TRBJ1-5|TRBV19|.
TGTGCCAGTAGTGGGGCAGGGATTGGGCCCCAGCATTTT
CASSGAGIGPQHF
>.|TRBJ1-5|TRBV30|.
TGTGCCTGGAGTATGGACCGGACTGGAAGCAATCAGCCCCAGCATTTT
CAWSMDRTGSNQPQHF
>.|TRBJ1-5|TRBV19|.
TGTGCCAGTAGTAGTGGAAGGCCCCAGCATTTT
CASSSGRPQHF
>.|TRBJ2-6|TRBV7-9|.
TGTGCCAGCAGCCGGTTGGGGACCTCTGGGGCCAACGTCCTGACTTTC
CASSRLGTSGANVLTF
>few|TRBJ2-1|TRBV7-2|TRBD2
TGTGCCAGCAGGCCTAGCGGGAGGAATACCTACAATGAGCAGTTCTTC
CASRPSGRNTYNEQFF
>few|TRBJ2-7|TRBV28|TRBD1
TGTGCCAGCAGTTTCCGGACAGGGGGAAGTAGGAATTTC
CASSFRTGGSRNF
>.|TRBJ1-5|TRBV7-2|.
TGTGCCAGCAGCCTCCGCCCCAGAGGGGGCAATCAGCCCCAGCATTTT
CASSLRPRGGNQPQHF
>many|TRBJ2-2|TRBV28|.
TGTGCCAGCAGCCCCTTAGGTTCACAAGCGAACACCGGGGAGCTGTTTTTT
CASSPLGSQANTGELFF
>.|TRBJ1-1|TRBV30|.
TGTGCCTGGAGTCCCGTTAGTGAAGCTTTCTTT
CAWSPVSEAFF
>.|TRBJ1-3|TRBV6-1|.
TGTGCCAGCAGTGAGGGGACCTTCTACTCTGGAAACACCATATATTTT
CASSEGTFYSGNTIYF
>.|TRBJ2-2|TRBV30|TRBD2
TGTGCCTGGAGTGCCCAGCGGGAGTTAAGCGGGGAGCTGTTTTTT
CAWSAQRELSGELFF
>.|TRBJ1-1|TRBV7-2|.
TGTGCCAGCAGCTTAGGGGCAGGGTCGAACACTGAAGCTTTCTTT
CASSLGAGSNTEAFF
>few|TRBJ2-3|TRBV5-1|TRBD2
TGCGCCAGCAGCTTGGATGGGACTAGCGGCACAGATACGCAGTATTTT
CASSLDGTSGTDTQYF
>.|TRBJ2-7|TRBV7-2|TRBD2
TGTGCCAGCAGCTTATCCCCGCCGGGGACTAGCGGGAGGTCGAACGAGCAGTACTTC
CASSLSPPGTSGRSNEQYF
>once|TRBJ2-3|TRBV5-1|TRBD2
TGCGCCAGCAGCGGGGGGGACAGCACAGATACGCAGTATTTT
CASSGGDSTDTQYF
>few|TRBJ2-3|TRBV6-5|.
TGTGCCAGCTGGAAAACAGATACGCAGTATTTT
CASWKTDTQYF
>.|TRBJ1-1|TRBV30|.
TGTGCCTGGAGTGTACTAGGGACGGGGGCTAACACTGAAGCTTTCTTT
CAWSVLGTGANTEAFF
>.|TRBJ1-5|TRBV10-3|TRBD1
TGTGCCATCAGCGATGGGACAGGGGGCCTTAGCAATCAGCCCCAGCATTTT
CAISDGTGGLSNQPQHF
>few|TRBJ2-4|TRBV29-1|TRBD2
TGCAGCGTGCTTCAGCGGGAGGGCGCACACATTCAGTACTTC
CSVLQREGAHIQYF
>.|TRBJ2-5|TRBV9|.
TGTGCCAGCAGCGAACGGGACGCCGGAGGTAGGGAGACCCAGTACTTC
CASSERDAGGRETQYF
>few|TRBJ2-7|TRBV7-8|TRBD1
TGTGCCAGCAGCTTAGGCAGGGGGCCCTACGAGCAGTACTTC
CASSLGRGPYEQYF
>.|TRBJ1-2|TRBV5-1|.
TGCGCCAGCAGCTTGGGCTCTGCGGGTGGCTACACCTTC
CASSLGSAGGYTF
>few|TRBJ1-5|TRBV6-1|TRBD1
TGTGCCAGCAGGGAAGGTCCCGGGACAGGGAATCAGCCCCAGCATTTT
CASREGPGTGNQPQHF
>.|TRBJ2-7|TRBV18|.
TGTGCCAGCTCACCGACCCGAAACTACGAGCAGTACTTC
CASSPTRNYEQYF
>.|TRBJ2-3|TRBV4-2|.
TGTGCCAGCAGCAAAGGGCAGGGAACGCAGTATTTT
CASSKGQGTQYF
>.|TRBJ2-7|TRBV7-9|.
TGTGCCAGCAGCTTAGGGACAGTCTCCTACGAGCAGTACTTC
CASSLGTVSYEQYF
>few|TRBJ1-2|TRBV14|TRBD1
TGTGCCAGCAGCCAACTAACTGGACAGGGAGGCGATGGCTACACCTTC
CASSQLTGQGGDGYTF
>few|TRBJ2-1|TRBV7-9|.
TGTGCCAGCAGCTCCGGGGCGGGGAGCTCCTACAATGAGCAGTTCTTC
CASSSGAGSSYNEQFF
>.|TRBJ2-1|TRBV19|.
TGTGCCAGTAGTATTGAGACTTTCTCCTACAATGAGCAGTTCTTC
CASSIETFSYNEQFF
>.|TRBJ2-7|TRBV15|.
TGTGCCACCAGCAGAGTCGGGGCAGGCGCCTACGAGCAGTACTTC
CATSRVGAGAYEQYF
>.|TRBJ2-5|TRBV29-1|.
TGCAGCTCCGGCCAAGAGACCCAGTACTTC
CSSGQETQYF
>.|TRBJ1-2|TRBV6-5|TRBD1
TGTGCCAGCAGGGAATGGACAGGGGAGGACGGCTACACCTTC
CASREWTGEDGYTF
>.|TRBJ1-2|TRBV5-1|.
TGCGCCAGCAGCTTTGAGGGAAGCCGCGGCGGTGGCTACACCTTC
CASSFEGSRGGGYTF
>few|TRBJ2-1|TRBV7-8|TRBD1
TGTGCCAGCAGCACCCAGGGGACAGGGCCAAACAATGAGCAGTTCTTC
CASSTQGTGPNNEQFF